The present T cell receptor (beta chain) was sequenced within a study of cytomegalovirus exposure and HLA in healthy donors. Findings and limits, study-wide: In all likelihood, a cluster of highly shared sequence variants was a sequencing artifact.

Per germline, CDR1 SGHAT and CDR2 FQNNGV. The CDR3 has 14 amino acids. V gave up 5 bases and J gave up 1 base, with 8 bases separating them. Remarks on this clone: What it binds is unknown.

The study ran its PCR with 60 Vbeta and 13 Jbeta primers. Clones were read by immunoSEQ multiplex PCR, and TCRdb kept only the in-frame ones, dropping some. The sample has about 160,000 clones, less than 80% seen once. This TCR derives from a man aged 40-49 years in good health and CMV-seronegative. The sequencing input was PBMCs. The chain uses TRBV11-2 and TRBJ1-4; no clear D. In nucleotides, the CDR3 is TGTGCCAGCAGCCGTCGGGGAACTAATGAAAAACTGTTTTTT. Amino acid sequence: CASSRRGTNEKLFF.